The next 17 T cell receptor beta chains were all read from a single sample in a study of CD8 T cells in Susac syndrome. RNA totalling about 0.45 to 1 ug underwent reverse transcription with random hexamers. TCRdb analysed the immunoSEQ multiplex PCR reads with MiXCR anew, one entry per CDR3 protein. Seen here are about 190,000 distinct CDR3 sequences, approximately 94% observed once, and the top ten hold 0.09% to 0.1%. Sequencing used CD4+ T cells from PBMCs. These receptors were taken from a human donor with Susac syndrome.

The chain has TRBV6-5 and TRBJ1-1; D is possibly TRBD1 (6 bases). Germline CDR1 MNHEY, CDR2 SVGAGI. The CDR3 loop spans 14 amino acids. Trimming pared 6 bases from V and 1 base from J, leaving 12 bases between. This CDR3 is CASRAGEWNTEAFF. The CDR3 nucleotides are TGTGCCAGCAGAGCAGGGGAGTGGAACACTGAAGCTTTCTTT.

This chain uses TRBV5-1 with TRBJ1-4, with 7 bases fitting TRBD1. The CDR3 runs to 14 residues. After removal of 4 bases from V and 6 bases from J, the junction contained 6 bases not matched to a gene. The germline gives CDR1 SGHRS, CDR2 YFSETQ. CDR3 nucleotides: TGCGCCAGCAGCCGACAAACAGGGGATGAAAAACTGTTTTTT. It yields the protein CASSRQTGDEKLFF.

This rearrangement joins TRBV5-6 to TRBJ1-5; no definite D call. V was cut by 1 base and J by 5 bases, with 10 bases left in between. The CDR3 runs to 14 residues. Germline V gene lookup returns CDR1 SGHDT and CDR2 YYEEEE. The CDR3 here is CASSLLSDYQPQHF. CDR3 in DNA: TGTGCCAGCAGCTTGTTGTCGGATTATCAGCCCCAGCATTTT.

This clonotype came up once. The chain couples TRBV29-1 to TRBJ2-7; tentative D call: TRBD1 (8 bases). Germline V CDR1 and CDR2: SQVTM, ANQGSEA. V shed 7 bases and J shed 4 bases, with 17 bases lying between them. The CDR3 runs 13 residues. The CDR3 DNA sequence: TGCAGCGCTCGAAACAGGGGGGGTTACGAGCAGTACTTC. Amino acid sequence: CSARNRGGYEQYF.

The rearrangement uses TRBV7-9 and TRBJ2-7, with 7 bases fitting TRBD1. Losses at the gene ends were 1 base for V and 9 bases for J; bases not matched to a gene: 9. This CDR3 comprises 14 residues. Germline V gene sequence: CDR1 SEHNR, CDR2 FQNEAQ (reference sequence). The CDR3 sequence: CASSLGNRGPGQYF. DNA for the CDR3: TGTGCCAGCAGCTTAGGCAACAGGGGCCCTGGGCAGTACTTC.

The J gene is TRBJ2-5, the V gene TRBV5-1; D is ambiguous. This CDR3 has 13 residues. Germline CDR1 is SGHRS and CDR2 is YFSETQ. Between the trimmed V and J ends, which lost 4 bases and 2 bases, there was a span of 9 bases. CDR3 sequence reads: CASSRPTQETQYF. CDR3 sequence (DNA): TGCGCCAGCAGCCGGCCCACTCAAGAGACCCAGTACTTC.

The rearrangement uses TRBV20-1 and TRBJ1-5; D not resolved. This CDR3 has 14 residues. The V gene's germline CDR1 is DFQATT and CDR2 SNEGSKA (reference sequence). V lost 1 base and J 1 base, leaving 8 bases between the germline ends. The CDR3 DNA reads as TGCAGTGCTAGAGTCGGAATAAGCAATCAGCCCCAGCATTTT. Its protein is CSARVGISNQPQHF.

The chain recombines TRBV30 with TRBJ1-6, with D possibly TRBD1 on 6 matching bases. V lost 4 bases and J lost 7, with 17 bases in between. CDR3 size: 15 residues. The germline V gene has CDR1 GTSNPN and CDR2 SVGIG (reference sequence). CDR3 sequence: CAWNPQGLPNSPLHF. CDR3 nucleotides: TGTGCCTGGAACCCACAGGGACTACCGAATTCACCCCTCCACTTT.

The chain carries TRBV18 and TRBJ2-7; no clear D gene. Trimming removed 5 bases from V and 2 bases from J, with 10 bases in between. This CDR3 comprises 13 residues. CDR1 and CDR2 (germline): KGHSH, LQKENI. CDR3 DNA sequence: TGTGCCAGCTCAATGGACCCGGCCTACGAGCAGTACTTC. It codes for CASSMDPAYEQYF.

The CDR3 is CASSRLAGRENIQYF. DNA of the CDR3: TGTGCCAGCAGTCGACTAGCGGGGCGAGAAAACATTCAGTACTTC. The chain employs TRBV25-1 and TRBJ2-4, with TRBD2 identical over 11 bases. V was pared by 5 bases and J by 5 bases, with 5 bases of the junction left unmatched. The germline V gene has CDR1 MGHDK and CDR2 SYGVNS. The length of the CDR3 is 15 residues.

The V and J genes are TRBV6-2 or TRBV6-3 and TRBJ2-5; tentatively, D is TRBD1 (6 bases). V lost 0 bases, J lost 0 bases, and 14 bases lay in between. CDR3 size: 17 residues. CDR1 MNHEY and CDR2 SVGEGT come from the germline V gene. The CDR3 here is CASSYSLRQVYQETQYF. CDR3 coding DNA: TGTGCCAGCAGTTACTCGCTTCGACAGGTGTACCAAGAGACCCAGTACTTC.

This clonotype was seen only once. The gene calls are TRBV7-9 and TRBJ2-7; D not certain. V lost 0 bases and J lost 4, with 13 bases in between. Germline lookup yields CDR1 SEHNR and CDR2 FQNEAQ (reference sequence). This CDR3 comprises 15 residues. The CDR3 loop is CASSLAFSDTYEQYF. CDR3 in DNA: TGTGCCAGCAGCTTAGCGTTCAGCGATACGTACGAGCAGTACTTC.

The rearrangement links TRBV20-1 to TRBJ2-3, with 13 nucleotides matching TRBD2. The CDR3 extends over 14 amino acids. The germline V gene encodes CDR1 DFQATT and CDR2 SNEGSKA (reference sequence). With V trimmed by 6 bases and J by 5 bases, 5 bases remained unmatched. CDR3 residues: CSATSGGARDTQYF. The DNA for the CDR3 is TGCAGTGCAACTAGCGGGGGGGCCAGAGATACGCAGTATTTT.

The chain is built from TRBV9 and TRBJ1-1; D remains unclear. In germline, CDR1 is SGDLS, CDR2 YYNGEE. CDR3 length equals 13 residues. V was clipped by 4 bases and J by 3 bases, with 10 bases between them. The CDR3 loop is CASSPRPDTEAFF. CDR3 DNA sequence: TGTGCCAGCAGCCCAAGGCCTGACACTGAAGCTTTCTTT.

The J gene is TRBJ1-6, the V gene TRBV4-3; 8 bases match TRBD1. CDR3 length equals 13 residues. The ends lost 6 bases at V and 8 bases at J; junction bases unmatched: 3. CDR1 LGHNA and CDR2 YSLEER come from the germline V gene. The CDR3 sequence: CASRVQGDSPLHF. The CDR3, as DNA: TGCGCCAGCAGAGTACAGGGGGATTCACCCCTCCACTTT.

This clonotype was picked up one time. The CDR3 is CASSPLTSEETQYF. The DNA of the CDR3 is TGTGCCAGCAGTCCCCTCACTAGCGAAGAGACCCAGTACTTC. The chain joins TRBV6-1 to TRBJ2-5; 7 bases map to TRBD2. From germline, CDR1 is MNHNS and CDR2 SASEGT. The CDR3 covers 14 residues. Germline trimming cut 5 bases from V and 3 bases from J; bases unmatched to any gene: 6.

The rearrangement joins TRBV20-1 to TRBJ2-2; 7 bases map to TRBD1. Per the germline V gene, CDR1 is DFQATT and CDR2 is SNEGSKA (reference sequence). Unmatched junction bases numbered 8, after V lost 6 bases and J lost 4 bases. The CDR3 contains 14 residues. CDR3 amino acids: CSAKGAVGTGELFF. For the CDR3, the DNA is TGCAGTGCAAAGGGGGCGGTCGGCACCGGGGAGCTGTTTTTT.